The 8 T cell receptor beta chains given below trace back to one sample, sequenced in a study of vaccination effects on CD4 cells after COVID-19. Their antigens are not known. Here immunoSEQ multiplex PCR was the method, and the copy in TCRdb shows in-frame clones only, minus some. The sample gives about 22,000 clones, more than 65% of which show up once; roughly a tenth is in the top ten. Peptide-pool stimulation followed by sequencing identified expanded antigen-specific CD4+ clonotypes in the ViraFEST assay. The culture ran for about 10 days, and then CD4+ T cells were isolated. Participants completed two doses of the BNT162b2 or mRNA-1273 vaccine. This sample comprised CD4+ T cells from PBMCs cultured with HCoV-NL63 spike peptides, obtained after COVID-19 vaccination. Receptors were obtained from a human donor who received a COVID-19 vaccine.

The rearrangement links TRBV7-2 to TRBJ1-1; TRBD1 might be the D (5 bases). The CDR3 extends over 14 amino acids. CDR1 is SGHTA, CDR2 FQGNSA, per germline. Trimming removed 4 bases from V and 4 bases from J, with 13 bases in between. The CDR3 loop reads CASSSSFGATEAFF. The CDR3 nucleotides read TGTGCCAGCAGCTCCTCCTTCGGGGCCACTGAAGCTTTCTTT. Full variable domain (missing parts from reference TRBV7-2 and TRBJ1-1): GAGVSQSPSNKVTEKGKDVELRCDPISGHTALYWYRQSLGQGLEFLIYFQGNSAPDKSGLPSDRFSAERTGGSVSTLTIQRTQQEDSAVYLCASSSSFGATEAFFGQGTRLTVV.

V usage is TRBV18 and J usage is TRBJ2-1; D is unclear. The V end lost 1 base, the J end lost 2 bases, and 6 bases lay between the germline ends. Germline values: CDR1 KGHSH, CDR2 LQKENI. This CDR3 has 14 amino acids. In DNA, the CDR3 is TGTGCCAGCTCACCACAAGCTACCTACAATGAGCAGTTCTTC. It encodes CASSPQATYNEQFF.

This chain's CDR3 is CASSQVSGRSPLHF. The CDR3 DNA is TGTGCCAGCAGCCAAGTTTCTGGTCGTTCACCCCTCCACTTT. The chain couples TRBV14 to TRBJ1-6; D remains ambiguous. The CDR3 extends over 14 amino acids. Germline assignment: CDR1 SGHDN and CDR2 FVKESK. Trimming left V 1 base short and J 9 bases short, with 10 bases between.

The rearrangement uses TRBV6-5 and TRBJ1-3, with D tentatively TRBD1 (6 bases). The CDR3 is 14 residues long. The germline V and J ends were trimmed by 4 bases and 3 bases, with 10 bases remaining between them. Germline CDR1 is MNHEY and CDR2 is SVGAGI. The CDR3, as DNA: TGTGCCAGCAGTTTTTCAGGGGTTGGAAACACCATATATTTT. Protein: CASSFSGVGNTIYF.

The chain links TRBV19 to TRBJ2-5; D is perhaps TRBD1 or TRBD2 (5 bases each). V was clipped by 9 bases and J by 5 bases, with 7 bases between them. The V gene's germline CDR1 is LNHDA and CDR2 SQIVND (reference sequence). This CDR3 has 10 amino acids. This CDR3 reads CASEGETQYF. The DNA of the CDR3 is TGTGCCAGCGAGGGGGAGACCCAGTACTTC.

Only a few counts were recorded for this clone. This chain uses TRBV18 with TRBJ1-5, with unresolved D. This CDR3 comprises 13 residues. V lost 4 bases and J 3 bases, leaving 7 bases between the germline ends. CDR1 is KGHSH, CDR2 LQKENI, per germline. CDR3 nucleotides: TGTGCCAGCTCACAGGCGGTCAATCAGCCCCAGCATTTT. Translating gives CASSQAVNQPQHF. The entire variable domain, with the rest obtained from reference TRBV18 and TRBJ1-5, is as follows: NAGVMQNPRHLVRRRGQEARLRCSPMKGHSHVYWYRQLPEEGLKFMVYLQKENIIDESGMPKERFSAEFPKEGPSILRIQQVVRGDSAAYFCASSQAVNQPQHFGDGTRLSIL.

The CDR3 DNA follows: TGTGCCACCGCATTGTCTAGGGGCAGCAATGAGCAGTTCTTC. Translation gives CATALSRGSNEQFF. J is TRBJ2-1 and V is TRBV10-3, with D maybe TRBD1 (5 bases). Germline V gene sequence: CDR1 ENHRY, CDR2 SYGVKD. The CDR3 runs to 14 residues. With 10 bases removed from V and 6 bases from J, the gap between germline ends came to 19 bases.

The chain uses TRBV11-2 and TRBJ2-2; D perhaps matches TRBD2 (6 bases). Germline V gene lookup returns CDR1 SGHAT and CDR2 FQNNGV. The length of the CDR3 is 17 residues. V gave up 2 bases and J gave up 4 bases, with 17 bases separating them. The CDR3 DNA reads as TGTGCCAGCAGCTTAAGGTCGGCGGGGCTGGGCACCGGGGAGCTGTTTTTT. It yields the protein CASSLRSAGLGTGELFF.